This T cell receptor (beta chain) was identified in a study of human T cells and chemical hapten exposure. Whole-study findings and limits: DPC sensitization produced no change in TCRs with frequency above 1 in 1000.

V was pared by 4 bases and J by 2 bases, with 12 bases between. CDR3 size: 15 residues. This clonotype was observed many times. As yet, its antigen is unknown. Documented time point: pre-sensitization, week 0. Treatment denoted: therapeutic diphenylcyclopropenone sensitization with weekly scalp DPC. Ahead of applying each patch test, blood was sampled. The total RNA was obtained from whole blood that was not fractionated. A single record per CDR3 protein comes from TCRdb applying MiXCR to the RACE reads. The data hold 300,000 to 450,000 distinct CDR3 sequences, with 4.5% to 5.5% observed a single time. The rearrangement uses TRBV12-3 or TRBV12-4 and TRBJ2-1; the D call may be TRBD1 or TRBD2 (5 bases each). This TCR derives from a woman aged 45-59 years with alopecia areata. Some clones in this sample may be carry-over from other donors' samples. The sequencing here drew on whole blood, taken in connection with sensitization to the hapten diphenylcyclopropenone (DPC). CDR3 in amino acids: CASSSGGDAYNEQFF. The CDR3 DNA reads as TGTGCCAGCAGTTCTGGGGGAGATGCCTACAATGAGCAGTTCTTC.